This entry concerns a single TCR beta chain. For the second PCR, which ran for roughly 7 to 11 cycles, a sample-barcoded 5' primer and a J-beta primer mix were used. Each CDR3 protein is one row after TCRdb ran MiXCR on the 5' RACE reads. Of some 1.8 million distinct CDR3 sequences in the sample, more than 35% were seen once. The data derive from a study of blood T cells in healthy people across ages. V dropped 2 bases and J dropped 4 bases, with 10 bases sitting between them. The CDR3 contains 14 residues. CDR1 SEHNR and CDR2 FQNEAQ come from the germline V gene (reference sequence). The sample consisted of blood. The rearrangement joins TRBV7-9 to TRBJ2-3; weak D call: TRBD1 (7 bases). This TCR came from a human donor in good health. This CDR3 reads CASSLQGGADTQYF. In nucleotides, the CDR3 is TGTGCCAGCAGCTTACAGGGGGGTGCAGATACGCAGTATTTT.